A selection of T cell receptor beta chains follows, all from one sample in a study of cytomegalovirus exposure and HLA in healthy donors. Profiling relied on immunoSEQ multiplex PCR, and the TCRdb table lists in-frame clones only, not all of them. The table records some 120,000 clones, roughly 86% of them present only once. The specimen was PBMCs. The receptor set was obtained from a man aged 25 to 45 in good health and CMV-seronegative. The CDR3 runs from the conserved cysteine through the conserved F or W. The D gene is left open where the match is weak. For some rows the clone size is stated as once, few or many, or as a class when expanded; others skip it.

v_call	clone_size	j_call	d_call	cdr3_aa	cdr3_nt
TRBV7-3	-	TRBJ1-5	-	CASSLSGMGNQPQHF	TGTGCCAGCAGTCTAAGCGGTATGGGCAATCAGCCCCAGCATTTT
TRBV10-3	-	TRBJ2-2	TRBD2	CAIKASGANTGELFF	TGTGCCATCAAGGCTAGCGGGGCGAACACCGGGGAGCTGTTTTTT
TRBV29-1	-	TRBJ2-5	TRBD2	CSVDRGTSGNLQETQYF	TGCAGCGTTGATCGGGGGACTAGCGGGAACTTACAAGAGACCCAGTACTTC
TRBV5-1	-	TRBJ2-7	-	CASSLWNSDYEQYF	TGCGCCAGCAGCTTGTGGAACAGTGACTACGAGCAGTACTTC
TRBV7-9	-	TRBJ2-7	TRBD1	CASSLGAGGGYEQYF	TGTGCCAGCAGCTTAGGGGCAGGGGGCGGCTACGAGCAGTACTTC
TRBV18	few	TRBJ2-7	TRBD1	CASSPGQVSYEQYF	TGTGCCAGCTCACCGGGACAGGTCTCCTACGAGCAGTACTTC
TRBV6-5	-	TRBJ2-1	-	CASRGLSSYNEQFF	TGTGCCAGCAGGGGACTGAGCTCCTACAATGAGCAGTTCTTC
TRBV5-1	-	TRBJ2-1	TRBD2	CASRLLPGLDHNEQFF	TGCGCCAGCCGCTTACTTCCGGGACTAGACCACAATGAGCAGTTCTTC
TRBV7-9	-	TRBJ2-7	-	CASSEAYEQYF	TGTGCCAGCAGCGAGGCCTACGAGCAGTACTTC
TRBV5-5	-	TRBJ1-5	TRBD1	CASSLVQGKVYQPQHF	TGTGCCAGCAGCTTGGTACAGGGGAAAGTTTATCAGCCCCAGCATTTT
TRBV18	-	TRBJ1-2	TRBD1	CASSPQGAGYTF	TGTGCCAGCTCACCACAGGGGGCTGGCTACACCTTC
TRBV7-2	-	TRBJ2-3	TRBD2	CASSLSGRGTDTQYF	TGTGCCAGCAGCCTAAGCGGGAGGGGTACAGATACGCAGTATTTT
TRBV14	-	TRBJ1-4	TRBD1	CASSQAGQGWNEKLFF	TGTGCCAGCAGCCAAGCCGGACAGGGATGGAATGAAAAACTGTTTTTT
TRBV7-8	-	TRBJ2-7	-	CASSTHGEVSEQYF	TGTGCCAGCAGTACTCATGGGGAGGTGAGCGAGCAGTACTTC
TRBV9	-	TRBJ1-1	TRBD1	CASSEETGYNTEAFF	TGTGCCAGCAGCGAAGAGACAGGGTATAATACTGAAGCTTTCTTT
TRBV2	-	TRBJ2-5	TRBD2	CASTGTSGYKETQYF	TGTGCCAGCACCGGGACTAGCGGCTATAAAGAGACCCAGTACTTC
TRBV9	-	TRBJ1-4	-	CASSVAGTPTNEKLFF	TGTGCCAGCAGCGTAGCGGGGACTCCAACTAATGAAAAACTGTTTTTT
TRBV19	-	TRBJ1-2	TRBD1	CASSPGGVDGYTF	TGTGCCAGTAGTCCAGGGGGCGTGGATGGCTACACCTTC
TRBV6-5	-	TRBJ2-1	TRBD2	CASRPGTSFNEQFF	TGTGCCAGCAGGCCCGGGACTAGTTTCAATGAGCAGTTCTTC
TRBV6-4	-	TRBJ2-1	-	CASSESGVAEQFF	TGTGCCAGCAGTGAGTCCGGAGTAGCTGAGCAGTTCTTC
TRBV7-6	-	TRBJ1-1	TRBD1	CASSSWTGRDTEAFF	TGTGCCAGCAGCTCCTGGACAGGGAGGGACACTGAAGCTTTCTTT
TRBV7-2	-	TRBJ2-1	TRBD1	CASSPGQGRGNEQFF	TGTGCCAGCAGCCCGGGACAGGGGAGGGGCAATGAGCAGTTCTTC
TRBV6-5	-	TRBJ2-3	-	CASSYSSGVADTQYF	TGTGCCAGCAGTTACTCTTCAGGGGTAGCGGATACGCAGTATTTT
TRBV4-1	-	TRBJ2-7	-	CASSQVAGASSYEQYF	TGCGCCAGCAGCCAAGTCGCGGGGGCCTCATCCTACGAGCAGTACTTC
TRBV5-1	few	TRBJ1-5	TRBD1	CASSLFGDRNQPQHF	TGCGCCAGCAGCTTGTTCGGGGACAGAAATCAGCCCCAGCATTTT
TRBV7-2	-	TRBJ2-1	TRBD1	CASSLTDRDRNYNEQFF	TGTGCCAGCAGCTTAACAGACCGGGACAGAAACTACAATGAGCAGTTCTTC
TRBV5-1	-	TRBJ2-2	-	CASSLGPSNQGAPVGELFF	TGCGCCAGCAGCTTGGGGCCGTCAAATCAAGGGGCGCCGGTCGGGGAGCTGTTTTTT
TRBV19	-	TRBJ1-1	-	CASTPDTFYMNTEAFF	TGTGCCAGTACCCCGGACACTTTCTACATGAACACTGAAGCTTTCTTT
TRBV6-1	-	TRBJ1-2	TRBD1	CASRQTGWDTF	TGTGCCAGCAGGCAGACAGGGTGGGACACCTTC
TRBV6-5	-	TRBJ2-7	-	CASSYSPTYEQYF	TGTGCCAGCAGTTACAGCCCCACCTACGAGCAGTACTTC
TRBV19	-	TRBJ2-5	TRBD2	CASSIGGGSRETQYF	TGTGCCAGTAGTATTGGGGGGGGTTCCCGGGAGACCCAGTACTTC
TRBV13	-	TRBJ2-1	TRBD1	CASSSPGQGGDEQFF	TGTGCCAGCAGCTCCCCGGGACAGGGGGGCGATGAGCAGTTCTTC
TRBV14	-	TRBJ2-1	TRBD1	CASSRRTGSSYNEQFF	TGTGCCAGCAGCCGCCGGACAGGGTCGTCCTACAATGAGCAGTTCTTC
TRBV6-1	-	TRBJ2-7	-	CASRGGTSYEQYF	TGTGCCAGCAGGGGGGGAACCTCCTACGAGCAGTACTTC
TRBV29-1	-	TRBJ2-5	TRBD1	CSVLRDRVQETQYF	TGCAGCGTGCTACGGGACAGGGTGCAAGAGACCCAGTACTTC
TRBV5-6	-	TRBJ1-5	-	CASSLAGGGNQPQHF	TGTGCCAGCAGCTTGGCGGGGGGTGGCAATCAGCCCCAGCATTTT
TRBV12-5	few	TRBJ1-1	-	CASLLMTEAFF	TGTGCTAGCCTACTGATGACTGAAGCTTTCTTT
TRBV27	-	TRBJ2-1	TRBD2	CASSLTSGRSYNEQFF	TGTGCCAGCAGTTTGACTAGCGGGAGGTCCTACAATGAGCAGTTCTTC
TRBV15	once	TRBJ2-7	-	CATSRDRGTSYEQYF	TGTGCCACCAGCAGAGATCGGGGGACCTCCTACGAGCAGTACTTC
TRBV6-5	-	TRBJ2-7	TRBD2	CASSYSPPGGAYEQYF	TGTGCCAGCAGTTACTCGCCCCCGGGGGGGGCCTACGAGCAGTACTTC
TRBV11-2	-	TRBJ2-3	-	CASSLVSGSADTQYF	TGTGCCAGCAGCTTAGTCTCGGGTTCCGCAGATACGCAGTATTTT
TRBV7-9	-	TRBJ2-7	-	CASSLQGAYEQYF	TGTGCCAGCAGCCTACAGGGAGCCTACGAGCAGTACTTC
TRBV6-6	-	TRBJ1-2	TRBD1	CASKLGQGLVFGYTF	TGTGCCAGCAAACTGGGACAGGGCTTAGTGTTTGGCTACACCTTC
TRBV9	once	TRBJ2-1	-	CASSVEDSHNEQFF	TGTGCCAGCAGCGTCGAGGACAGCCACAATGAGCAGTTCTTC
TRBV18	once	TRBJ1-1	-	CASSTLPLNTEAFF	TGTGCCAGCTCGACATTGCCACTGAACACTGAAGCTTTCTTT
TRBV5-1	-	TRBJ2-2	TRBD2	CASSPVGLAGGAGELFF	TGCGCCAGCAGCCCCGTCGGACTAGCGGGAGGCGCCGGGGAGCTGTTTTTT